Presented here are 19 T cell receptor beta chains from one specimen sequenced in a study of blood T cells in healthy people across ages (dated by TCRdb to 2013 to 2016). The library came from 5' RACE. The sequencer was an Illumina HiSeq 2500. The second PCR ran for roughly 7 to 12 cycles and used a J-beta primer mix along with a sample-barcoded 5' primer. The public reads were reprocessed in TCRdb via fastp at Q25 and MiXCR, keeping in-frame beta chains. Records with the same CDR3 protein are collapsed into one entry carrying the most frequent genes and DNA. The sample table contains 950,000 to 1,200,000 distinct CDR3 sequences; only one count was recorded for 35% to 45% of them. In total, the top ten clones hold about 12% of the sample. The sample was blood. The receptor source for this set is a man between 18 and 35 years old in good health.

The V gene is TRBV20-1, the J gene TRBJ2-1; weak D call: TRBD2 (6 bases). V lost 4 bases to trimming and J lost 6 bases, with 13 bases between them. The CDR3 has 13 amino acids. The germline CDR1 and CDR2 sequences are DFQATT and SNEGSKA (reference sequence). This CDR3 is CSATDTSSNEQFF. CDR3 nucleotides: TGCAGTGCTACCGACACTAGCTCCAATGAGCAGTTCTTC.

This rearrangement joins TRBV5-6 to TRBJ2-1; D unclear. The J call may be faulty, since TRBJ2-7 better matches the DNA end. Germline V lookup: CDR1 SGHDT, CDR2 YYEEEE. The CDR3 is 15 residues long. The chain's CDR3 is CASSLRWSSYNEQYF. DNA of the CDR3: TGTGCCAGCAGCTTGAGGTGGAGCTCCTACAATGAGCAGTACTTC.

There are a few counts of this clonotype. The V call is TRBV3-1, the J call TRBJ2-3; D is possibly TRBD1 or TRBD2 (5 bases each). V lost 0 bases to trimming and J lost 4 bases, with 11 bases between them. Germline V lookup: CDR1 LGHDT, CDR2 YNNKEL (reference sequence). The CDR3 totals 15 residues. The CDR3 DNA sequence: TGTGCCAGCAGCCAAGATTGGCAGGGAGCAGATACGCAGTATTTT. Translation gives CASSQDWQGADTQYF.

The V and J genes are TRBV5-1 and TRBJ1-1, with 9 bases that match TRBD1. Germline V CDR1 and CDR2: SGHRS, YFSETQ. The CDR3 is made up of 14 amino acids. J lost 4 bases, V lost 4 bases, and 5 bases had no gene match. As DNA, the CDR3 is TGCGCCAGCAGCGTTCGACAGGGGGGCACTGAAGCTTTCTTT. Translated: CASSVRQGGTEAFF.

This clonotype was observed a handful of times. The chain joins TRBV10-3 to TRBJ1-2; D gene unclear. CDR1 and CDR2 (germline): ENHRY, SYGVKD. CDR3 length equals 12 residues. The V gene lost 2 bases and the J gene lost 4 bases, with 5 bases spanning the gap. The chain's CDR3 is CAISEAVYGYTF. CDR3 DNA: TGTGCCATCAGTGAGGCGGTCTATGGCTACACCTTC.

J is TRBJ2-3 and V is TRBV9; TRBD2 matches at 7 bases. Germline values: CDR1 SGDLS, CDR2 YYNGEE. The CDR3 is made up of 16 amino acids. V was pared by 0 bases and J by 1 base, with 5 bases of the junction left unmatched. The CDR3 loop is CASSVEGGGGTDTQYF. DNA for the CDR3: TGTGCCAGCAGCGTAGAAGGCGGGGGAGGCACAGATACGCAGTATTTT.

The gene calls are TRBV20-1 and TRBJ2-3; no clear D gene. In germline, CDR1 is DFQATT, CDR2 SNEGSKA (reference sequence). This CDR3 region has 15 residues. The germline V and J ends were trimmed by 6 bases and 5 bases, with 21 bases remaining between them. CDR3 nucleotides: TGCAGTGCCCCCAATCGGGTCCTCCCGAAAGATACGCAGTATTTT. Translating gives CSAPNRVLPKDTQYF.

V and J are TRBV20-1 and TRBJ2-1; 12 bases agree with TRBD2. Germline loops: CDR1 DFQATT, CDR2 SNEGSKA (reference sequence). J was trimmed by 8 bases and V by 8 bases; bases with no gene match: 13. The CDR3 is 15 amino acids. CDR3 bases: TGCAGTTCCACTCCCGGACTAGCGGGGAGGTATGAGCAGTTCTTC. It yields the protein CSSTPGLAGRYEQFF.

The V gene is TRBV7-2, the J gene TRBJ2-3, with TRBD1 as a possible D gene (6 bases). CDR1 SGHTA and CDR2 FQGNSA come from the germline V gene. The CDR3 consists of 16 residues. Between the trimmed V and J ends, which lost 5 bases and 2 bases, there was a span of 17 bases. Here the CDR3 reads CASSPRDIATTDTQYF. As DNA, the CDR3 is TGTGCCAGCAGCCCCCGGGACATAGCTACCACAGATACGCAGTATTTT.

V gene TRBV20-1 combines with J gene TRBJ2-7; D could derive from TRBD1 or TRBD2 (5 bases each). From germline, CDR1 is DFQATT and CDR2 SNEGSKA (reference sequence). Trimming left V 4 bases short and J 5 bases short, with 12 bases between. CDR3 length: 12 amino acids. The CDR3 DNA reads TGCAGTGCTATACTGGTGGGGGACGAGCAGTACTTC. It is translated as CSAILVGDEQYF.

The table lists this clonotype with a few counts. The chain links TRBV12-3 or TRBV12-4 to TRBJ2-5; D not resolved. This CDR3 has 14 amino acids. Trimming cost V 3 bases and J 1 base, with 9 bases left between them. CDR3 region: CASSFASTQETQYF. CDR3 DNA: TGTGCCAGCAGTTTTGCCAGCACCCAAGAGACCCAGTACTTC.

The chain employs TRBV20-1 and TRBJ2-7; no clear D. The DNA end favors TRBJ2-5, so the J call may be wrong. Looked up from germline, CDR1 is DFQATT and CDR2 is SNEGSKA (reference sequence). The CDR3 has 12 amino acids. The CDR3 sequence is CSADSDRETQYF. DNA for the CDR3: TGCAGTGCTGATTCTGATCGGGAGACCCAGTACTTC.

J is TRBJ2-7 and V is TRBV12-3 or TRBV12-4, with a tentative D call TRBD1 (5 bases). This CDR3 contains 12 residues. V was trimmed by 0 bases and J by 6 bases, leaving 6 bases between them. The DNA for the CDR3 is TGTGCCAGCAGTTTAGCAGGGGTCGAGCAGTACTTC. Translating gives CASSLAGVEQYF.

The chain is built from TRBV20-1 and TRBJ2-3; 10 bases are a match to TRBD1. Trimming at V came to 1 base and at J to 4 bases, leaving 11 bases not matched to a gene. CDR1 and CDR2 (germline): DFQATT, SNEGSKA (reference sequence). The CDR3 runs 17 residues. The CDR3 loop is CSARALRGQGVADTQYF. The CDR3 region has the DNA TGCAGTGCTAGAGCTCTGCGCGGACAGGGGGTTGCAGATACGCAGTATTTT.

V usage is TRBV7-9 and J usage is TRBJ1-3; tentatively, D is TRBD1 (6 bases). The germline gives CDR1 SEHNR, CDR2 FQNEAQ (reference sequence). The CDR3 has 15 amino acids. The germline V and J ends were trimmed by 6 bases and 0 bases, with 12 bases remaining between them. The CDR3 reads CASRPTGSSGNTIYF. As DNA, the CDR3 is TGTGCCAGCAGGCCTACAGGGTCCTCTGGAAACACCATATATTTT.

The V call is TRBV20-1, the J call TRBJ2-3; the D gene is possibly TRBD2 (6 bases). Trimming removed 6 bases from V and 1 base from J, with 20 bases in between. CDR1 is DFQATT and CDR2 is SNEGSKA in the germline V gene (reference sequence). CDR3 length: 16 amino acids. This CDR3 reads CSAERREPSGTDTQYF. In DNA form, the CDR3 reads TGCAGTGCGGAGAGGCGGGAACCCTCCGGCACAGATACGCAGTATTTT.

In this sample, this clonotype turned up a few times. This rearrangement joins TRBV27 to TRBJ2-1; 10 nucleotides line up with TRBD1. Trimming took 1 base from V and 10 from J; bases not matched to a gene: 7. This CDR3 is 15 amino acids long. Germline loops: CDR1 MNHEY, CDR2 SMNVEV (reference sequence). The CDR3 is CASSLFGDRGVEQFF. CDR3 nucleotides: TGTGCCAGCAGTTTATTTGGGGACAGGGGTGTCGAGCAGTTCTTC.

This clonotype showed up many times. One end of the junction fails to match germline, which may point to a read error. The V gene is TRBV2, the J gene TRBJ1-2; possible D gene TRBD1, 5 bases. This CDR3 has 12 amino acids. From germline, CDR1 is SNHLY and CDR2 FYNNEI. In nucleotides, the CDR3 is TGCTCAACTCAGGGACCGATCTATGGCTACACCTTC. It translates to CSTQGPIYGYTF.

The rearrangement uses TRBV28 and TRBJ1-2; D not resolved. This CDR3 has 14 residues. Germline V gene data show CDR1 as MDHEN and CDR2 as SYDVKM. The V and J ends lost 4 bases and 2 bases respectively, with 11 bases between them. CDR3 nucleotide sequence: TGTGCCAGCAGTTCTCCGGCCAGGAACTATGGCTACACCTTC. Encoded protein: CASSSPARNYGYTF.